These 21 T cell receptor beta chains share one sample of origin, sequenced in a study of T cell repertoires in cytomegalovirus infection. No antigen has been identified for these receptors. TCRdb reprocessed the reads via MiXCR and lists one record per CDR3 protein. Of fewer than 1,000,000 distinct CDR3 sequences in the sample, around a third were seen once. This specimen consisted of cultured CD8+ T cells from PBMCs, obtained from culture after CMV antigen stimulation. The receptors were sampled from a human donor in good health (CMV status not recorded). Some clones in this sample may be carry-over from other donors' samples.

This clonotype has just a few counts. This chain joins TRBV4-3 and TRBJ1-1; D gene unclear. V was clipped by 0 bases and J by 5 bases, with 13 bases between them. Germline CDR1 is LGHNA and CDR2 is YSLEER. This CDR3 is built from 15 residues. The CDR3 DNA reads TGCGCCAGCAGCCAAGATAGAAGATTTTCGACTGAAGCTTTCTTT. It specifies CASSQDRRFSTEAFF.

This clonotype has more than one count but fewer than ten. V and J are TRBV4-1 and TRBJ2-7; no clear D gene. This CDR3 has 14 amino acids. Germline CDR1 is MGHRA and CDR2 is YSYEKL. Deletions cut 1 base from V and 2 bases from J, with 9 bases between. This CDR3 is CASSQGAGAYEQYF. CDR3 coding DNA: TGCGCCAGCAGCCAAGGCGCCGGAGCCTACGAGCAGTACTTC.

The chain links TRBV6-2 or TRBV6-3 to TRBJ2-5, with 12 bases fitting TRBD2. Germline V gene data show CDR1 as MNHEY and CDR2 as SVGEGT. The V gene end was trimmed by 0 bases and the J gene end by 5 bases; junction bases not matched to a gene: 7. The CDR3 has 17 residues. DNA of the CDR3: TGTGCCAGCAGTTACTCGACTAGCGGGGGACTCCAGGAGACCCAGTACTTC. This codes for CASSYSTSGGLQETQYF.

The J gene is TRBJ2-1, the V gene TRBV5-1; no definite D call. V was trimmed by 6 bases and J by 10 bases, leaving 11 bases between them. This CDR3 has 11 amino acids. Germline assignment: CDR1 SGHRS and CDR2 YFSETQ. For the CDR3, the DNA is TGCGCCAGCACCCTGGGAACGGAGCAGTTCTTC. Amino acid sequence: CASTLGTEQFF. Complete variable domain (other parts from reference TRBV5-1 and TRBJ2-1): KAGVTQTPRYLIKTRGQQVTLSCSPISGHRSVSWYQQTPGQGLQFLFEYFSETQRNKGNFPGRFSGRQFSNSRSEMNVSTLELGDSALYLCASTLGTEQFFGPGTRLTVL.

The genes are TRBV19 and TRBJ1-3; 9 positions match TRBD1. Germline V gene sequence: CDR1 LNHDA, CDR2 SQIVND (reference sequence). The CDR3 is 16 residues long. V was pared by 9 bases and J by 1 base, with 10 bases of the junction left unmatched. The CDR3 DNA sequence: TGTGCCAGCCATCGAACAGGGGGCCCATCTGGAAACACCATATATTTT. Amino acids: CASHRTGGPSGNTIYF. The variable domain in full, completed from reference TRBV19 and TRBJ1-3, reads DGGITQSPKYLFRKEGQNVTLSCEQNLNHDAMYWYRQDPGQGLRLIYYSQIVNDFQKGDIAEGYSVSREKKESFPLTVTSAQKNPTAFYLCASHRTGGPSGNTIYFGEGSWLTVV.

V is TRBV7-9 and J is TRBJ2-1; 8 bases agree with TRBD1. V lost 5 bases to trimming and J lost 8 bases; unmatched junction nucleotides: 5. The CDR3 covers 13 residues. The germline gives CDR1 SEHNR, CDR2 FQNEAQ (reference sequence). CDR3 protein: CASSPSDRDEQFF. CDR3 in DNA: TGTGCCAGCAGCCCCTCGGACAGGGATGAGCAGTTCTTC.

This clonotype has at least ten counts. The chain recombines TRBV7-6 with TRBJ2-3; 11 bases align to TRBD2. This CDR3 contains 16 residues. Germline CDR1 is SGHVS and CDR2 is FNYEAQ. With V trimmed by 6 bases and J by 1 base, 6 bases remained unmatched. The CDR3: CASRPGTSGRTDTQYF. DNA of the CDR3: TGTGCCAGCAGGCCCGGGACTAGCGGACGCACAGATACGCAGTATTTT.

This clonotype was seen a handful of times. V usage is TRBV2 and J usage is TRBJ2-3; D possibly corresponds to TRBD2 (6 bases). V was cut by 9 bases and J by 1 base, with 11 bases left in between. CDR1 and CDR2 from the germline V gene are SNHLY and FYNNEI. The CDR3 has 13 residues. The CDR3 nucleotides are TGTGCCAGTCTAGCGCGCGGCACAGATACGCAGTATTTT. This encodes CASLARGTDTQYF.

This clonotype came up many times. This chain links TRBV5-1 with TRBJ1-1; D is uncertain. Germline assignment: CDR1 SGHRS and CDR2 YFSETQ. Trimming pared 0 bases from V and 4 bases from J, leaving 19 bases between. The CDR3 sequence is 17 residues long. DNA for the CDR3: TGCGCCAGCAGCTTGGCCCTATCCTCCCCTCTGGGCACTGAAGCTTTCTTT. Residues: CASSLALSSPLGTEAFF.

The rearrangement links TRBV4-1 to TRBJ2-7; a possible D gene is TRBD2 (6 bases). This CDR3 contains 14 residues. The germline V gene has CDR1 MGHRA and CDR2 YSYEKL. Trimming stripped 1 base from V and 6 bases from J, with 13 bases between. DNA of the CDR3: TGCGCCAGCAGCCAAGGAGTTTTGGGGGGCGAGCAGTACGTC. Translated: CASSQGVLGGEQYV.

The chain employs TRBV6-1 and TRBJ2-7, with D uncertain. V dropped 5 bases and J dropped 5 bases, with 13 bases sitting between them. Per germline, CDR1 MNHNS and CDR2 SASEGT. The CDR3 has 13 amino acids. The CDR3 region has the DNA TGTGCCAGCAGTTATAGTGTCCAGGACGAGCAGTACGTC. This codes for CASSYSVQDEQYV.

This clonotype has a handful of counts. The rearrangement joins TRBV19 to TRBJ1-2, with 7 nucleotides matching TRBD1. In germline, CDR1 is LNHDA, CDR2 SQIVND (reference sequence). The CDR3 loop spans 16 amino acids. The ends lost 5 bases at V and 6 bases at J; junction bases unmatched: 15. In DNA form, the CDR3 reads TGTGCCAGTAGTCGTATCAACCTACAGGGGCGGGATGGCTACACCTTC. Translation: CASSRINLQGRDGYTF.

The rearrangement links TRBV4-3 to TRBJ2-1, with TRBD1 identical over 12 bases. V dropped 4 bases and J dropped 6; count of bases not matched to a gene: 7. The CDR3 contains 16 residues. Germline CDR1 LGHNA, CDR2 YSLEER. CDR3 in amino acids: CASSRRGQGAFNEQFF. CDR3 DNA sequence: TGCGCCAGCAGCCGCAGGGGACAGGGGGCTTTCAATGAGCAGTTCTTC.

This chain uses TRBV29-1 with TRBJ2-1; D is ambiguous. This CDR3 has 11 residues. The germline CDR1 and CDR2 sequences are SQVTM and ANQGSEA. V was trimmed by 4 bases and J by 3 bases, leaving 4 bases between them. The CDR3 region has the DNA TGCAGCGTTGTTATCTACAATGAGCAGTTCTTC. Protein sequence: CSVVIYNEQFF.

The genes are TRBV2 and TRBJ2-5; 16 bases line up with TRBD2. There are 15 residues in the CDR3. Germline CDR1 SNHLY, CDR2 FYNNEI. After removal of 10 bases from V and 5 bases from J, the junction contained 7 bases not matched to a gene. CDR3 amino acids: CAMGLAGGPGETQYF. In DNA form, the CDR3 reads TGTGCCATGGGACTAGCGGGGGGGCCGGGGGAGACCCAGTACTTC.

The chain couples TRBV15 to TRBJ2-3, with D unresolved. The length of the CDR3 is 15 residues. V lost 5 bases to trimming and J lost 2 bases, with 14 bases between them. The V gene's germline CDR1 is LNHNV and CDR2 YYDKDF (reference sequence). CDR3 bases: TGTGCCACCAGCCTGTGGGCAGGCTTCACAGATACGCAGTATTTT. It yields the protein CATSLWAGFTDTQYF.

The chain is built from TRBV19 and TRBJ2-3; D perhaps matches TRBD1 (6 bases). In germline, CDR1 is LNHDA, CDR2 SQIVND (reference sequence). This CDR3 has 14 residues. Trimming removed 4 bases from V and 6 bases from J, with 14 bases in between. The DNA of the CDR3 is TGTGCCAGTAGTACACAGGGTTTCTGGGATACGCAGTATTTT. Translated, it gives CASSTQGFWDTQYF. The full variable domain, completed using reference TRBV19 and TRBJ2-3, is DGGITQSPKYLFRKEGQNVTLSCEQNLNHDAMYWYRQDPGQGLRLIYYSQIVNDFQKGDIAEGYSVSREKKESFPLTVTSAQKNPTAFYLCASSTQGFWDTQYFGPGTRLTVL.

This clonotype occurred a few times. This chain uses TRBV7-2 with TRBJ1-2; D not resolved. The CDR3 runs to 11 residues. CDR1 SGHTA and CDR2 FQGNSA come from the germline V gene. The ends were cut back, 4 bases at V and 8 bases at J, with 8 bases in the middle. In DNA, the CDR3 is TGTGCCAGCAGCTCGACCGACGGCTACACCTTC. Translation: CASSSTDGYTF.

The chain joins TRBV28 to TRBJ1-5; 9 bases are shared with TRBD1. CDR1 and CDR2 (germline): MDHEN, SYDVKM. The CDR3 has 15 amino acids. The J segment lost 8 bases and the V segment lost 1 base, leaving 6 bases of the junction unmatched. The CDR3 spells CASSLYTGGPEPQHF. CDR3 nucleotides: TGTGCCAGCAGTTTATATACAGGGGGCCCGGAGCCCCAGCATTTT.

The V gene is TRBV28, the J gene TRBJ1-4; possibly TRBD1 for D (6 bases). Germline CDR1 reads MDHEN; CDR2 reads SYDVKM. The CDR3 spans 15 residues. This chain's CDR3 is CASGRGTSTNEKLFF. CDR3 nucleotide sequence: TGTGCTTCGGGCAGGGGAACGTCAACTAATGAAAAACTGTTTTTT.

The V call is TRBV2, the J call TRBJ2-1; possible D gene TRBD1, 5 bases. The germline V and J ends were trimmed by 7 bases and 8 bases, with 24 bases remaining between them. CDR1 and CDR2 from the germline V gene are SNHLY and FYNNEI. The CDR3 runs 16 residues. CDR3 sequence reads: CASTRWQGNGLDEQFF. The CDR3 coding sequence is TGTGCCAGCACCCGTTGGCAGGGTAACGGTCTTGATGAGCAGTTCTTC.